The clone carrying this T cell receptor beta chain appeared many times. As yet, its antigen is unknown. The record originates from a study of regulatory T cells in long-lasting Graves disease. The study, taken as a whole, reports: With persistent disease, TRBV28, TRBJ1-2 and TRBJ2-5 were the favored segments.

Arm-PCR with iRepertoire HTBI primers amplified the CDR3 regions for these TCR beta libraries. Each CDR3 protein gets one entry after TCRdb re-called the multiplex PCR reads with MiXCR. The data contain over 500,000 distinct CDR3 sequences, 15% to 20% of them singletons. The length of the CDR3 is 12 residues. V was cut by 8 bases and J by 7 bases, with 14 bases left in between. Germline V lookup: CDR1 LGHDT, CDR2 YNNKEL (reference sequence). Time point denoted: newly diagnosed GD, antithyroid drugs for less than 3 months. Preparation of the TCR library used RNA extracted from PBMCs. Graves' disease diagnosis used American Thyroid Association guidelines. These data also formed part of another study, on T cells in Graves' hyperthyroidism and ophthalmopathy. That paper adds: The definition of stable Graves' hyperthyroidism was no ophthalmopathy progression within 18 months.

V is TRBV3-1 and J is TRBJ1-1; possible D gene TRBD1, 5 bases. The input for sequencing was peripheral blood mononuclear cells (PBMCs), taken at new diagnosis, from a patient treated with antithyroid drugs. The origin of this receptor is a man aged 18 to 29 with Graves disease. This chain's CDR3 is CASGDNGGEAFF. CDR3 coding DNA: TGTGCCAGCGGAGATAATGGGGGTGAAGCTTTCTTT.